The 19 T cell receptor beta chains given below trace back to one sample, sequenced in a study of blood T cell repertoires in COVID-19. Clones were sequenced by immunoSEQ multiplex PCR, and TCRdb holds only the in-frame ones, with some missing. The sample includes approximately 180,000 clones, approximately 85% seen only once; the top ten take about 6.3%. What was sequenced was PBMCs or T cells enriched from blood (not recorded which). The source of these receptors is a man aged 35 to 55 who had recovered from COVID-19.

The chain has TRBV6-5 and TRBJ1-2, with D unresolved. Trimming left V 0 bases short and J 4 bases short, with 15 bases between. The CDR3 spans 16 residues. CDR1 is MNHEY, CDR2 SVGAGI, per germline. In DNA, the CDR3 is TGTGCCAGCAGTTACTCGAAGAGAGCGGCTGTCTATGGCTACACCTTC. Residues: CASSYSKRAAVYGYTF.

The genes are TRBV29-1 and TRBJ1-3, with D maybe TRBD1 (6 bases). CDR3 length: 13 residues. The germline gives CDR1 SQVTM, CDR2 ANQGSEA. With 6 bases removed from V and 4 bases from J, the gap between germline ends came to 13 bases. This chain's CDR3 is CSVQQGSGNTIYF. The CDR3 region has the DNA TGCAGCGTACAACAGGGTTCCGGAAACACCATATATTTT.

V gene TRBV12-3 or TRBV12-4 combines with J gene TRBJ2-2; D unresolved. Trimming took off 3 bases at V and 7 bases at J, with 9 bases between the two ends. This CDR3 comprises 13 residues. CDR3 DNA sequence: TGTGCCAGCAGTTTTGGTGGCGGCGGGGAGCTGTTTTTT. Its protein product is CASSFGGGGELFF.

This clone was recorded once. This sequence joins TRBV24-1 and TRBJ2-5; 9 nucleotides match TRBD1. Germline loops: CDR1 KGHDR, CDR2 SFDVKD. The CDR3 spans 15 residues. V gave up 5 bases and J gave up 2 bases; unmatched junction bases: 5. The CDR3 coding sequence is TGTGCCACCAGTGCCCCCGGGACAGGGCAAGAGACCCAGTACTTC. Protein: CATSAPGTGQETQYF.

The gene calls are TRBV19 and TRBJ1-6; 7 bases map to TRBD1. The CDR3 length is 12 residues. From germline, CDR1 is LNHDA and CDR2 SQIVND (reference sequence). Trimming removed 5 bases from V and 10 bases from J; junction bases left unmatched: 2. In nucleotides, the CDR3 is TGTGCCAGTAGTTGGGACAGATCACCCCTCCACTTT. Its translation is CASSWDRSPLHF.

This chain's CDR3 is CASSYRGAKAEAFF. The CDR3 DNA is TGTGCCAGCAGTTACAGGGGGGCCAAAGCTGAAGCTTTCTTT. The chain couples TRBV2 to TRBJ1-1; 8 nucleotides match TRBD1. The V gene's germline CDR1 is SNHLY and CDR2 FYNNEI. The CDR3 runs to 14 residues. Unmatched junction bases numbered 8, after V lost 5 bases and J lost 6 bases.

A note on this clone: Other DNA sequences in the same sample also yield this CDR3. The CDR3 loop reads CASSLGQKNTEAFF. The DNA of the CDR3 is TGTGCCAGCAGTTTAGGCCAAAAAAACACTGAAGCTTTCTTT. V usage is TRBV28 and J usage is TRBJ1-1; D remains ambiguous. The CDR3 is 14 amino acids. The germline CDR1 and CDR2 sequences are MDHEN and SYDVKM. V lost 2 bases and J lost 2, with 9 bases in between.

V and J are TRBV11-3 and TRBJ1-1; 8 bases are a match to TRBD1. With 1 base clipped from V and 10 bases from J, the junction kept 11 bases outside the gene matches. Germline lookup yields CDR1 SGHNT and CDR2 YENEEA. The CDR3 is 15 residues long. CDR3 in DNA: TGTGCCAGCAGCTTAGGTAAGGACAGGGAGGACGGAGCTTTCTTT. Protein sequence: CASSLGKDREDGAFF.

V and J are TRBV12-3 or TRBV12-4 and TRBJ1-1, with no clear D. With 3 bases removed from V and 7 bases from J, the gap between germline ends came to 9 bases. The CDR3 runs 12 residues. CDR3 DNA: TGTGCCAGCAGTTTGTCATGGAGTGAAGCTTTCTTT. The encoded protein is CASSLSWSEAFF.

The chain is built from TRBV5-4 and TRBJ2-2; 8 bases agree with TRBD2. The CDR3 runs to 14 residues. Germline V gene sequence: CDR1 SGHNT, CDR2 YYREEE (reference sequence). V lost 10 bases to trimming and J lost 5 bases; unmatched junction nucleotides: 10. In DNA form, the CDR3 reads TGTGCCCTTCACACGGGGGGGGAGACCGGGGAGCTGTTTTTT. This gives the protein CALHTGGETGELFF.

The chain uses TRBV10-3 and TRBJ1-6; 7 bases fit TRBD1. CDR3 size: 17 residues. After removal of 6 bases from V and 0 bases from J, the junction contained 8 bases not matched to a gene. The V gene's germline CDR1 is ENHRY and CDR2 SYGVKD. The DNA of the CDR3 is TGTGCCATCAGGGACGACAGGGAAAGCTCCTATAATTCACCCCTCCACTTT. As protein: CAIRDDRESSYNSPLHF.

The V and J genes are TRBV19 and TRBJ1-1; D is undetermined. Per the germline V gene, CDR1 is LNHDA and CDR2 is SQIVND (reference sequence). CDR3 size: 13 residues. Trimming took 5 bases from V and 2 from J, leaving 9 bases between them. CDR3 bases: TGTGCCAGTAGTCTCGGGAAAAACACTGAAGCTTTCTTT. Encoded protein: CASSLGKNTEAFF.

The rearrangement uses TRBV28 and TRBJ2-7, with D tentatively TRBD1 (5 bases). Trimming removed 1 base at V and 2 bases at J, with 18 bases between. This CDR3 region has 17 residues. Germline values: CDR1 MDHEN, CDR2 SYDVKM. CDR3 DNA sequence: TGTGCCAGCAGTTTATCTGTAGTGGCAGGGTTACCCTACGAGCAGTACTTC. It is translated as CASSLSVVAGLPYEQYF.

This chain uses TRBV27 with TRBJ1-5; 8 positions agree with TRBD1. The CDR3 consists of 17 residues. The V gene's germline CDR1 is MNHEY and CDR2 SMNVEV (reference sequence). After removal of 5 bases from V and 2 bases from J, the junction contained 11 bases not matched to a gene. For the CDR3, the DNA is TGTGCCAGCAGTACCCAACAGGGGGAGGGGGGCAATCAGCCCCAGCATTTT. Protein product: CASSTQQGEGGNQPQHF.

V usage is TRBV5-1 and J usage is TRBJ1-1, with 8 bases aligning to TRBD1. The CDR3 is 17 amino acids. Germline V gene sequence: CDR1 SGHRS, CDR2 YFSETQ. After removal of 1 base from V and 1 base from J, the junction contained 9 bases not matched to a gene. CDR3 residues: CASSLIYRGQGNTEAFF. The DNA of the CDR3 is TGCGCCAGCAGCTTGATCTATCGCGGACAGGGGAACACTGAAGCTTTCTTT.

This clone came up once. The chain has TRBV5-4 and TRBJ2-1; TRBD2 matches at 8 bases. The CDR3 extends over 12 amino acids. Looked up from germline, CDR1 is SGHNT and CDR2 is YYREEE (reference sequence). The V segment lost 2 bases and the J segment 10 bases; nucleotides outside the gene matches: 2. The CDR3 spells CASSFGGGEQFF. In DNA form, the CDR3 reads TGTGCCAGCAGCTTCGGGGGGGGCGAGCAGTTCTTC.

The chain recombines TRBV3-1 (or the pseudogene TRBV3-2) with TRBJ2-7; unclear D gene. CDR3 length: 13 residues. Looked up from germline, CDR1 is LGHDT and CDR2 is YNNKEL (reference sequence). The V end was cut by 4 bases, the J end by 2 bases, with 9 bases between. The CDR3 protein is CASSPRLPYEQYF. The CDR3 DNA reads as TGTGCCAGCAGCCCTAGACTCCCCTACGAGCAGTACTTC.

The V call is TRBV5-1, the J call TRBJ2-1; 9 bases are a match to TRBD2. Trimming removed 1 base from V and 4 bases from J; junction bases left unmatched: 6. The CDR3 totals 16 residues. Germline values: CDR1 SGHRS, CDR2 YFSETQ. In DNA form, the CDR3 reads TGCGCCAGCAGCTTGAGGACGGCGGGAGGGTACAATGAGCAGTTCTTC. This translates into CASSLRTAGGYNEQFF.

The chain is built from TRBV19 and TRBJ1-5, with D uncertain. V was shortened by 7 bases and J by 2 bases, with 18 bases between the two germline ends. The CDR3 runs to 16 residues. Germline lookup yields CDR1 LNHDA and CDR2 SQIVND (reference sequence). The CDR3 spells CASIALGRAGNQPQHF. The CDR3 DNA follows: TGTGCCAGTATTGCGCTGGGGAGGGCGGGCAATCAGCCCCAGCATTTT. The whole variable domain, filled in from reference TRBV19 and TRBJ1-5, reads DGGITQSPKYLFRKEGQNVTLSCEQNLNHDAMYWYRQDPGQGLRLIYYSQIVNDFQKGDIAEGYSVSREKKESFPLTVTSAQKNPTAFYLCASIALGRAGNQPQHFGDGTRLSIL.